This entry lists 4 T cell receptor beta chains sequenced from one sample in a study of T cell responses to AZD1222 COVID-19 vaccine. The method was immunoSEQ multiplex PCR; TCRdb's version includes in-frame clones alone and lacks a portion of them. The sample lists some 130,000 clones; around 93% were seen once. The material was peripheral blood, obtained 28 days after the second AZD1222 dose. Source of these receptors: an adult who received the AZD1222 COVID-19 vaccine.

In this sample, this clone turned up once. The chain is built from TRBV6-5 and TRBJ1-4; D is undetermined. This CDR3 has 15 amino acids. Trimming took off 4 bases at V and 8 bases at J, with 17 bases between the two ends. The germline V gene has CDR1 MNHEY and CDR2 SVGAGI. CDR3 coding DNA: TGTGCCAGCAGTTTTGTGACGGTGGCTGACGAAAAACTGTTTTTT. It yields the protein CASSFVTVADEKLFF.

The chain employs TRBV24-1 and TRBJ1-2; 8 nucleotides line up with TRBD1. With 9 bases clipped from V and 6 bases from J, the junction kept 11 bases outside the gene matches. The length of the CDR3 is 14 residues. In germline, CDR1 is KGHDR, CDR2 SFDVKD. The CDR3 DNA reads TGTGCCACCTCTTCCGCCGGGACAGGCAATGGCTACACCTTC. This translates into CATSSAGTGNGYTF.

This rearrangement joins TRBV4-2 to TRBJ1-3; perhaps TRBD1 as D (6 bases). CDR1 and CDR2 (germline): LGHNA, YNFKEQ. This CDR3 has 15 amino acids. Trimming stripped 1 base from V and 2 bases from J, with 9 bases between. CDR3 nucleotides: TGTGCCAGCAGCCAAGTGGGACAAGCTGGAAACACCATATATTTT. This encodes CASSQVGQAGNTIYF.

J is TRBJ2-7 and V is TRBV6-1; 9 bases are shared with TRBD2. Trimming removed 3 bases from V and 4 bases from J; junction bases left unmatched: 4. The CDR3 is 14 residues long. Germline CDR1 is MNHNS and CDR2 is SASEGT. Here the CDR3 reads CASSDLSGGYEQYF. DNA of the CDR3: TGTGCCAGCAGTGACCTGAGCGGGGGGTACGAGCAGTACTTC.